One sample yielded the 16 T cell receptor beta chains listed below, sequenced in a study of immune evolution from preneoplasia to lung adenocarcinoma. The table came from immunoSEQ multiplex PCR; TCRdb's copy has only in-frame clones and leaves some out. There are roughly 2,900 clones in the sample; over 60% occur only once, and about 3.4% lies in the top ten. The specimen was FFPE adjacent normal lung tissue. These receptors were collected from an older donor with lung adenocarcinoma.

The rearrangement links TRBV4-2 to TRBJ2-7; possible D gene TRBD2, 6 bases. The CDR3 runs 16 residues. Germline loops: CDR1 LGHNA, CDR2 YNFKEQ. Trimming left V 1 base short and J 6 bases short, with 19 bases between. The CDR3 DNA reads TGTGCCAGCAGCCAAGGCGGGGCAGGTGGATGGGGCGAGCAGTACTTC. Residues: CASSQGGAGGWGEQYF.

The rearrangement joins TRBV5-6 to TRBJ1-1; D uncertain. V was cut by 5 bases and J by 6 bases, with 11 bases left in between. The CDR3 has 12 residues. Germline-derived CDR1 and CDR2 are SGHDT and YYEEEE. CDR3: CASSLALAEAFF. In DNA, the CDR3 is TGTGCCAGCAGTTTAGCTCTCGCTGAAGCTTTCTTT.

V and J are TRBV4-1 and TRBJ1-5, with 7 bases identical to TRBD1. J gave up 10 bases and V 6 bases, and 15 bases lay outside the gene matches. CDR3 length: 15 amino acids. Germline CDR1 reads MGHRA; CDR2 reads YSYEKL. The CDR3 nucleotides read TGCGCCAGCAGTCGGATGACAGGGAGAGGGGAACCCCAGCATTTT. It is translated as CASSRMTGRGEPQHF.

V is TRBV7-9 and J is TRBJ2-3; possible D gene TRBD2, 6 bases. V lost 5 bases and J lost 4, with 19 bases in between. Germline V lookup: CDR1 SEHNR, CDR2 FQNEAQ (reference sequence). The CDR3 runs to 16 residues. The CDR3 is CASSRDIAVAADTQYF. For the CDR3, the DNA is TGTGCCAGCAGCCGAGACATAGCGGTAGCAGCAGATACGCAGTATTTT.

The chain is built from TRBV5-6 and TRBJ2-3; TRBD1 matches 8 bases. CDR1 is SGHDT, CDR2 YYEEEE, per germline. Trimming took 4 bases from V and 6 from J; bases not matched to a gene: 10. This CDR3 is built from 15 residues. The CDR3 region is CASSLNGQGADTQYF. CDR3 DNA sequence: TGTGCCAGCAGCCTCAACGGGCAGGGGGCGGATACGCAGTATTTT.

V and J are TRBV11-2 and TRBJ2-2; the D gene is possibly TRBD1 (5 bases). Deletions cut 5 bases from V and 5 bases from J, with 12 bases between. This CDR3 region has 14 residues. CDR1 is SGHAT and CDR2 is FQNNGV in the germline V gene. The DNA of the CDR3 is TGTGCCAGCAGCCCGCAGGGTTTGACCGGGGAGCTGTTTTTT. This gives the protein CASSPQGLTGELFF.

This sequence joins TRBV2 and TRBJ2-2; possibly TRBD2 for D (7 bases). The CDR3 covers 16 residues. Trimming shortened V by 10 bases and J by 3 bases, and 21 bases separated the two germline ends. Looked up from germline, CDR1 is SNHLY and CDR2 is FYNNEI. The DNA of the CDR3 is TGTGCCACCAAAGGGGGAGGCGGGAGTGACACCGGGGAGCTGTTTTTT. Amino acids: CATKGGGGSDTGELFF. The full variable domain, in which reference TRBV2 and TRBJ2-2 provide the parts outside the CDR3, is EPEVTQTPSHQVTQMGQEVILRCVPISNHLYFYWYRQILGQKVEFLVSFYNNEISEKSEIFDDQFSVERPDGSNFTLKIRSTKLEDSAMYFCATKGGGGSDTGELFFGEGSRLTVL.

The chain employs TRBV11-1 and TRBJ1-1; D call uncertain. V shed 1 base and J shed 0 bases, with 9 bases lying between them. The germline V gene encodes CDR1 SGHAT and CDR2 FQDESV (reference sequence). The CDR3 has 15 residues. CDR3 loop: CASSLVGSMNTEAFF. The CDR3 DNA follows: TGTGCCAGCAGCTTAGTCGGTTCGATGAACACTGAAGCTTTCTTT.

The chain joins TRBV10-1 to TRBJ2-1, with 12 bases aligning to TRBD2. CDR1 and CDR2 from the germline V gene are WNHNN and SYGVQD (reference sequence). J lost 6 bases, V lost 6 bases, and 3 bases had no gene match. CDR3 length equals 14 residues. Here the CDR3 DNA reads TGCGCCAGCAGCTCTAGCGGGAGGGGCAATGAGCAGTTCTTC. Amino acid sequence: CASSSSGRGNEQFF.

The gene calls are TRBV2 and TRBJ2-2; tentatively, D is TRBD1 or TRBD2 (6 bases each). Between the trimmed V and J ends, which lost 3 bases and 7 bases, there was a span of 15 bases. CDR3 size: 15 residues. Germline V CDR1 and CDR2: SNHLY, FYNNEI. In DNA form, the CDR3 reads TGTGCCAGCAGTGAGAGTGCCGGGGGCGGCGGGGAGCTGTTTTTT. This encodes CASSESAGGGGELFF.

This clone was picked up a small number of times. Written as DNA, the CDR3 is TGCGCCAGCAGCTTGTCCGGCGCGTCAGGGGGCTTCTACGAGCAGTACTTC. Translation: CASSLSGASGGFYEQYF. J is TRBJ2-7 and V is TRBV5-1; 8 bases line up with TRBD1. Germline CDR1 reads SGHRS; CDR2 reads YFSETQ. Trimming removed 1 base from V and 3 bases from J; junction bases left unmatched: 12. The CDR3 runs 17 residues.

The genes are TRBV6-6 and TRBJ1-6; a weak D match, TRBD1 (6 bases). V gave up 5 bases and J gave up 10 bases, with 15 bases separating them. Germline V gene data show CDR1 as MNHNY and CDR2 as SVGAGI (reference sequence). The CDR3 loop spans 14 amino acids. CDR3 amino acids: CASSPSRGGSPLHF. CDR3 DNA: TGTGCCAGCAGTCCCAGCAGGGGTGGGTCACCCCTCCACTTT.

The chain has TRBV14 and TRBJ2-1; 9 positions agree with TRBD1. Per the germline V gene, CDR1 is SGHDN and CDR2 is FVKESK. V was clipped by 2 bases and J by 4 bases; unmatched bases: 6. This CDR3 has 16 residues. The CDR3, as DNA: TGTGCCAGCAGCCAAACCGGGACAGGGCTATACAATGAGCAGTTCTTC. This gives the protein CASSQTGTGLYNEQFF. Together with reference TRBV14 and TRBJ2-1, the CDR3 gives the full variable domain: EAGVTQFPSHSVIEKGQTVTLRCDPISGHDNLYWYRRVMGKEIKFLLHFVKESKQDESGMPNNRFLAERTGGTYSTLKVQPAELEDSGVYFCASSQTGTGLYNEQFFGPGTRLTVL.

The chain links TRBV5-6 to TRBJ2-7; D is possibly TRBD2 (5 bases). The CDR3 runs 12 residues. Germline CDR1 and CDR2: SGHDT and YYEEEE. V was pared by 3 bases and J by 3 bases, with 7 bases between. As DNA, the CDR3 is TGTGCCAGCAGCTCGAGCGGCTACGAGCAGTACTTC. Translated: CASSSSGYEQYF.

The chain couples TRBV11-2 to TRBJ1-1; D is undetermined. This CDR3 has 15 residues. Germline V gene sequence: CDR1 SGHAT, CDR2 FQNNGV. V lost 1 base, J lost 1 base, and 10 bases lay in between. CDR3 amino acids: CASSLGLAWNTEAFF. The CDR3 nucleotides read TGTGCCAGCAGCTTAGGCCTGGCCTGGAACACTGAAGCTTTCTTT. Full variable domain (outside the CDR3, taken from reference TRBV11-2 and TRBJ1-1): EAGVAQSPRYKIIEKRQSVAFWCNPISGHATLYWYQQILGQGPKLLIQFQNNGVVDDSQLPKDRFSAERLKGVDSTLKIQPAKLEDSAVYLCASSLGLAWNTEAFFGQGTRLTVV.

The chain recombines TRBV5-4 with TRBJ1-3; possibly TRBD1 for D (6 bases). CDR3 size: 15 residues. The germline CDR1 and CDR2 sequences are SGHNT and YYREEE (reference sequence). Between the trimmed V and J ends, which lost 0 bases and 5 bases, there was a span of 12 bases. This CDR3 reads CASSLDRTARNTIYF. The CDR3 DNA is TGTGCCAGCAGCTTGGACCGGACAGCGAGAAACACCATATATTTT.